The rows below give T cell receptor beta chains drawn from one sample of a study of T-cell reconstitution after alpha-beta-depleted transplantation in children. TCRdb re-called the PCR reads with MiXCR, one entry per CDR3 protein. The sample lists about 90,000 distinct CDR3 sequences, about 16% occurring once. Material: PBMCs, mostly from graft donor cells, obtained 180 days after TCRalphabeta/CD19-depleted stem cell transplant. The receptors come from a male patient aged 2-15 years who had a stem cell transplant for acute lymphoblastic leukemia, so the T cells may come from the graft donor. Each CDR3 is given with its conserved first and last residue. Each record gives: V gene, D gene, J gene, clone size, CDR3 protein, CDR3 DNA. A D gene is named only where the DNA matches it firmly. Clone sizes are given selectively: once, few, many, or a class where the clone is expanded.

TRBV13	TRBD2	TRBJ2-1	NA	CASSPTSGVYNEQFF	TGTGCCAGCAGCCCGACTAGCGGGGTCTACAATGAGCAGTTCTTC
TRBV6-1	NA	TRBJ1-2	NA	CASKAVLQSYGYTF	TGTGCCAGCAAAGCGGTTCTGCAGAGCTATGGCTACACCTTC
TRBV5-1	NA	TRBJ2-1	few	CASSLGDPRSWEQFF	TGCGCCAGCAGCTTGGGGGACCCCCGGTCGTGGGAGCAGTTCTTC
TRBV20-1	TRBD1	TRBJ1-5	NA	CSGGQGNQPQHF	TGCAGTGGGGGACAGGGGAATCAGCCCCAGCATTTT
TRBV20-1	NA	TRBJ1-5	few	CSARDRWNQPQHF	TGCAGTGCTAGAGATAGATGGAATCAGCCCCAGCATTTT
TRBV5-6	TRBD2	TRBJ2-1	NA	CASSYGLGIEQFF	TGTGCCAGCAGTTATGGACTAGGTATCGAGCAGTTCTTC
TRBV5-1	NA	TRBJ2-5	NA	CASSLGLGRETQYF	TGCGCCAGCAGCTTGGGACTAGGGCGAGAGACCCAGTACTTC
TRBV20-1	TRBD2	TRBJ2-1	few	CSARSPSGGYNEQFF	TGCAGTGCTAGATCCCCTAGCGGGGGCTACAATGAGCAGTTCTTC
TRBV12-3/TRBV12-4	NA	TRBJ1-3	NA	CASSLLNRDTFHPPGNTIYF	TGTGCCAGCAGTCTACTAAACCGGGACACTTTCCACCCTCCTGGAAACACCATATATTTT
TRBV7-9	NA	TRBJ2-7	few	CASSLVDSSYEQYF	TGTGCCAGCAGCTTAGTGGATAGCTCCTACGAGCAGTACTTC
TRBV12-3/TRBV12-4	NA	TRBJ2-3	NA	CASRLTGDLTDTQYF	TGTGCCAGCAGGTTGACTGGAGACCTCACAGATACGCAGTATTTT
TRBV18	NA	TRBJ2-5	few	CASSPLKGGQETQYF	TGTGCCAGCTCACCCTTAAAAGGGGGCCAAGAGACCCAGTACTTC
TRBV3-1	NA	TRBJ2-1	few	CASPHGPRKQFF	TGTGCCAGTCCCCACGGCCCTCGTAAGCAGTTCTTC